Sequencing of this T cell receptor beta chain was carried out in a study of blood T cell repertoires in COVID-19. Study-wide background: Sites in the United States, Italy and Spain provided acute and convalescent COVID-19 samples. Sources were T cells, B-cell-depleted T cells, or PBMCs; the material itself was cDNA or gDNA.

Under the authors' procedure: For nucleated cells, counts were estimated from reference gene primer amplification. TCRdb's table, derived via immunoSEQ multiplex PCR, lists solely in-frame clones and lacks some. That table supplies the V and J calls and clone size; D and trimming were determined from the DNA. The table has about 23,000 clones, around nine tenths seen once; the top ten hold about 6%. Germline V lookup: CDR1 MNHEY, CDR2 SVGAGI. Deletions cut 2 bases from V and 3 bases from J, with 8 bases between. The length of the CDR3 is 13 residues. The chain carries TRBV6-5 and TRBJ2-7; D unclear. The source material was peripheral blood. The receptor was derived from an elderly woman with active COVID-19. CDR3 coding DNA: TGTGCCAGCAGTTACGGTCCCAGCTACGAGCAGTACTTC. Amino acid sequence: CASSYGPSYEQYF.